This T cell receptor beta chain was retrieved from a study of beta chain features in type 1 diabetes. Germline trimming cut 4 bases from V and 2 bases from J; bases unmatched to any gene: 19. Looked up from germline, CDR1 is MGHRA and CDR2 is YSYEKL. The CDR3 loop spans 19 amino acids. Every bit of the isolated RNA underwent reverse transcription, so sequencing read expressed TCRB transcripts. Profiling relied on immunoSEQ multiplex PCR, and the TCRdb table lists in-frame clones only, not all of them. The sample holds more than 95,000 clones, around 16% seen once. General study results and limits: Shortening of TCRB CDR3s, moderate but significant, appeared in all four CD4+ subsets of Type 1 diabetes patients.

This clone was seen ten or more times. Its antigen is unidentified. The sequencing input was central memory CD4+ T cells from blood. This receptor was identified in a young man with type 1 diabetes. This chain uses TRBV4-1 with TRBJ2-7, with 8 bases fitting TRBD1. CDR3 region: CASSRAPILRGLTTYEQYF. The CDR3 DNA reads TGCGCCAGCAGCCGAGCTCCTATACTCAGGGGGCTTACTACCTACGAGCAGTACTTC.